This T cell receptor beta chain was recovered during a study of spatial heterogeneity in lung cancer. The wider study: TCR and UMI combinations that were unique each appeared, on average, more than ten times in raw reads.

As to time point: sample taken at primary tumor resection. The study sequenced unsorted whole RNA from tumor, nontumor lung or frozen PBMC. TCRdb reanalysed the 5' RACE reads using MiXCR and keeps one entry per CDR3 protein. The repertoire includes tens of thousands of distinct CDR3 sequences, 7.5% to 9% of them detected once, and approximately 15% sits in the top ten. The CDR3 contains 14 residues. V gave up 0 bases and J gave up 7 bases, with 8 bases separating them. From germline, CDR1 is SGHRS and CDR2 YFSETQ. The starting material was PBMCs, obtained at surgery. The V gene is TRBV5-1, the J gene TRBJ1-6; possible D gene TRBD1, 6 bases. The source of this sequence is a female donor with early-stage non-small cell lung cancer. The CDR3 loop reads CASSLEGGNSPLHF. Here the CDR3 DNA reads TGCGCCAGCAGCTTGGAAGGGGGAAATTCACCCCTCCACTTT.